This T cell receptor (beta chain) was found in a study of Ad26.COV2.S vaccination and SARS-CoV-2 variants. Findings of the study overall: Vaccine and placebo recipients had comparable breadth of non-spike TCRs.

Looked up from germline, CDR1 is MNHEY and CDR2 is SVGAGI. The CDR3 spans 15 residues. The ends were cut back, 0 bases at V and 7 bases at J, with 13 bases in the middle. Note on this clone: Its specificity is unknown.

TCRdb's copy holds only in-frame clones and misses some; the assay was immunoSEQ multiplex PCR. Among about 410,000 clones listed, approximately 90% were seen once. Treatment reported: roughly 19 received Ad26.COV2.S at low or high dose, single or two shots; several received placebo; per-sample allocation not given. Samples were taken on day 63 after the first vaccine or placebo injection. Vaccination employed an Ad26 vector expressing the Wuhan-strain SARS-CoV-2 spike. Sequenced material: peripheral blood, taken in a trial of Ad26.COV2.S vaccine versus placebo. The chain has TRBV6-5 and TRBJ1-5; D gene ambiguous. This TCR was sampled from a person aged 18 to 59 who received the Ad26.COV2.S COVID-19 vaccine or a placebo. CDR3 in DNA: TGTGCCAGCAGTTACTCTGGGTCGGGAGGGCAGCCCCAGCATTTT. This sequence encodes CASSYSGSGGQPQHF.